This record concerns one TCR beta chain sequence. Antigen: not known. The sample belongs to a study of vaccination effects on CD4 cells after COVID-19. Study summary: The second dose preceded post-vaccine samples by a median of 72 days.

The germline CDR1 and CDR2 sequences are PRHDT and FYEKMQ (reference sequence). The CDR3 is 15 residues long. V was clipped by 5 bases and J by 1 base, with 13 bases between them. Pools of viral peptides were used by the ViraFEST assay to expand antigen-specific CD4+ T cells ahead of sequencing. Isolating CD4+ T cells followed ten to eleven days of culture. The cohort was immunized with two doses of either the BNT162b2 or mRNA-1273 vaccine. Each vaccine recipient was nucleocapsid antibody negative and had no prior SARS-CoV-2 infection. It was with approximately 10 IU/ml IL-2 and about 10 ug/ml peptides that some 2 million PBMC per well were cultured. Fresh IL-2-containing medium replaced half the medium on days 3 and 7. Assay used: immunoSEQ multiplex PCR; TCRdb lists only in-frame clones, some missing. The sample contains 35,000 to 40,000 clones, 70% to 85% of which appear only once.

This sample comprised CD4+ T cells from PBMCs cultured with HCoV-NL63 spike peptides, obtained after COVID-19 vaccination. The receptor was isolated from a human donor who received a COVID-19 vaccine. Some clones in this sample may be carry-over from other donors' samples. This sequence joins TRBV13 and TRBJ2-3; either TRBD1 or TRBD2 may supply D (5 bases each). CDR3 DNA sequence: TGTGCCAGCAGCCCCCGGGACGGAGGCACAGATACGCAGTATTTT. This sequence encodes CASSPRDGGTDTQYF.